This entry concerns a single T cell receptor (beta chain). The sample is drawn from a study of PD-L1 blockade in urothelial cancer. The data were produced by immunoSEQ multiplex PCR, yet TCRdb's version contains in-frame clones alone and is incomplete. This sample has around 56,000 clones, with about 82% found just once. The V gene lost 0 bases and the J gene lost 3 bases, with 8 bases spanning the gap. The CDR3 is 14 amino acids. Germline V gene lookup returns CDR1 MNHNS and CDR2 SASEGT. The specimen was PBMCs, collected around atezolizumab (anti-PD-L1) treatment. The chain employs TRBV6-1 and TRBJ1-2; D uncertain. This clonotype was sampled from a man aged 50 or older with urothelial cancer. CDR3 bases: TGTGCCAGCAGTGAAGCGCGCGGGGACTATGGCTACACCTTC. Translation: CASSEARGDYGYTF.